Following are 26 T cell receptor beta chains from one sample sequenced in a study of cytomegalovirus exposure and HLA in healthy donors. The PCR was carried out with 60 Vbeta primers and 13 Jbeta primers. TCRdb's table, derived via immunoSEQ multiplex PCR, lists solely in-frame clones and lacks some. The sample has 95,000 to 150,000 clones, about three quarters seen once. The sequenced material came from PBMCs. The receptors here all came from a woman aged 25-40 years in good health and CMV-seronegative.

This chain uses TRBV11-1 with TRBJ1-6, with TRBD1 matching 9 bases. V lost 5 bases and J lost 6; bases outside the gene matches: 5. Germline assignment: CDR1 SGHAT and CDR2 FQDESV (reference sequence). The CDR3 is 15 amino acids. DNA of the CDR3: TGTGCCAGCAGCGCCGGGACAGGGATTAATTCACCCCTCCACTTT. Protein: CASSAGTGINSPLHF.

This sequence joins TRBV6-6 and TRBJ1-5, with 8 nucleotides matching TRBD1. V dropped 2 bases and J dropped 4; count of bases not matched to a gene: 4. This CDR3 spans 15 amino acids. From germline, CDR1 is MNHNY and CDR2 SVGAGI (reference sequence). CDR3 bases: TGTGCCAGCAGTTACCTGGACAGGGAAAATCAGCCCCAGCATTTT. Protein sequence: CASSYLDRENQPQHF.

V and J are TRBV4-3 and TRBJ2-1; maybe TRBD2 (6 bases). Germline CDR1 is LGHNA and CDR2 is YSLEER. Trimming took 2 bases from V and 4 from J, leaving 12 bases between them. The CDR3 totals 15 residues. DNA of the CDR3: TGCGCCAGCAGCCAAACAGAGGACTATTACAATGAGCAGTTCTTC. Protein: CASSQTEDYYNEQFF.

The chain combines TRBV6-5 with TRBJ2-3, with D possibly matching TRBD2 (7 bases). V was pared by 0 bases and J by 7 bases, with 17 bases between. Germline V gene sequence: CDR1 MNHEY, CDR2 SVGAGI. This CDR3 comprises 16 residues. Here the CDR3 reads CASSYSGGGRGYTQYF. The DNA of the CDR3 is TGTGCCAGCAGTTACTCAGGCGGGGGCAGAGGTTATACGCAGTATTTT.

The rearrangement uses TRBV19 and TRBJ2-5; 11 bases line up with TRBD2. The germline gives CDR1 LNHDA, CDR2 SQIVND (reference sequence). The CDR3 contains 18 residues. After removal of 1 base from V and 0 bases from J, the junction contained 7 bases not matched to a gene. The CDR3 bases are TGTGCCAGTAGTATAGCCCGACTGACTAGCGGGGACCAAGAGACCCAGTACTTC. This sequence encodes CASSIARLTSGDQETQYF.

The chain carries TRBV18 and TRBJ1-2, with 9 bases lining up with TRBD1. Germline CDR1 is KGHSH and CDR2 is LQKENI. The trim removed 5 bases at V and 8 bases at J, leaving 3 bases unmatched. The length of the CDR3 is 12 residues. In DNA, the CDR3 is TGTGCCAGCTCAAGGACAGGGGAGGGCTACACCTTC. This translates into CASSRTGEGYTF.

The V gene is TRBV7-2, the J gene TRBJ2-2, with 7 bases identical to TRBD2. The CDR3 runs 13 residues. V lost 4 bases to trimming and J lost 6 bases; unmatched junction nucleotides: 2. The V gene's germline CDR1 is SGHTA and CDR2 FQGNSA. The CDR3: CASSSRGAGELFF. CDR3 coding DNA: TGTGCCAGCAGCTCCCGGGGGGCCGGGGAGCTGTTTTTT.

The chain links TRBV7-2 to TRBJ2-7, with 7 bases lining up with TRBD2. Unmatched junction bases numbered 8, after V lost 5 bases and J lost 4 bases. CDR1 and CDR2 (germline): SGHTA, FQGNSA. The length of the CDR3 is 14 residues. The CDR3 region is CASSPNGGFYEQYF. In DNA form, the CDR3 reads TGTGCCAGCAGCCCAAACGGGGGGTTTTACGAGCAGTACTTC.

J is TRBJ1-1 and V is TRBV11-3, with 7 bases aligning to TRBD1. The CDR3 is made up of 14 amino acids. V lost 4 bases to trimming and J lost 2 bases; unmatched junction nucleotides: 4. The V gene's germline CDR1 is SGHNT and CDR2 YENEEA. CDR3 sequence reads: CASSSGTANTEAFF. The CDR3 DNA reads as TGTGCCAGCAGCTCCGGGACAGCTAACACTGAAGCTTTCTTT.

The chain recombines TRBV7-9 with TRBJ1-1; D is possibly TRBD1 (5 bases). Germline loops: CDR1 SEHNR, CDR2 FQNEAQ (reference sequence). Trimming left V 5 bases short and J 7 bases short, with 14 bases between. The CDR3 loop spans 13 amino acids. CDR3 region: CASSPNTGIEAFF. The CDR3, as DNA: TGTGCCAGCAGCCCGAATACAGGTATTGAAGCTTTCTTT.

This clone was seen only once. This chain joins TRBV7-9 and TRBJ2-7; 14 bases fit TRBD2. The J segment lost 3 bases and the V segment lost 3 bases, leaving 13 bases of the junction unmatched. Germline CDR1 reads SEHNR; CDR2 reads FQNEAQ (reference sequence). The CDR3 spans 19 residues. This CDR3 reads CASSFPGTSGSGGVYEQYF. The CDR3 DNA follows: TGTGCCAGCAGCTTCCCCGGGACTAGCGGGAGCGGGGGGGTCTACGAGCAGTACTTC. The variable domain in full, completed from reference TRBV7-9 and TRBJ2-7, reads DTGVSQNPRHKITKRGQNVTFRCDPISEHNRLYWYRQTLGQGPEFLTYFQNEAQLEKSRLLSDRFSAERPKGSFSTLEIQRTEQGDSAMYLCASSFPGTSGSGGVYEQYFGPGTRLTVT.

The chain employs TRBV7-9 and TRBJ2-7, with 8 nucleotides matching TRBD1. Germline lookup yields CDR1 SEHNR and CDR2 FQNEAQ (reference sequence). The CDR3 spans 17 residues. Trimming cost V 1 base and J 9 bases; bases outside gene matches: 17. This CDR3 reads CASSLGRTRDRGSSQYF. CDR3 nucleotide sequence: TGTGCCAGCAGCTTAGGACGGACCCGAGACAGGGGTTCGTCGCAGTACTTC.

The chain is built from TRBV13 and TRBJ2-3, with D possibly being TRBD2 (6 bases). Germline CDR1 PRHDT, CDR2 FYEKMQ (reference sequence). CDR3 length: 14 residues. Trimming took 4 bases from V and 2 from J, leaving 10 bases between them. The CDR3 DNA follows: TGTGCCAGCAGCTCCGGGGGAACCACAGATACGCAGTATTTT. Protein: CASSSGGTTDTQYF.

The chain's CDR3 is CASSDGGDRGLAGTNTGELFF. The CDR3 DNA follows: TGCGCCAGCAGTGACGGTGGGGACAGGGGACTAGCGGGCACGAACACCGGGGAGCTGTTTTTT. The chain has TRBV10-1 and TRBJ2-2, with 12 bases identical to TRBD2. The CDR3 has 21 residues. V lost 3 bases, J lost 0 bases, and 14 bases stayed unmatched. Germline V lookup: CDR1 WNHNN, CDR2 SYGVQD (reference sequence).

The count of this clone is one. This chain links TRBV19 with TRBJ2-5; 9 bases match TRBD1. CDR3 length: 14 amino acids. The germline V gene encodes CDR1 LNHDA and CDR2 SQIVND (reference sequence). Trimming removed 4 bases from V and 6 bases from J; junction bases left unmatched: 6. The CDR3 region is CASSTGTGWKTQYF. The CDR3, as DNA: TGTGCCAGTAGTACCGGGACAGGGTGGAAGACCCAGTACTTC.

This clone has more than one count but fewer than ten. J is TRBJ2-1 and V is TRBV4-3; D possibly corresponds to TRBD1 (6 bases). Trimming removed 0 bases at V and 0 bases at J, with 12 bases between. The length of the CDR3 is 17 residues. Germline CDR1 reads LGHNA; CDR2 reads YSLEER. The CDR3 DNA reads TGCGCCAGCAGCCAAGAACGGACAGAGAGCTCCTACAATGAGCAGTTCTTC. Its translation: CASSQERTESSYNEQFF.

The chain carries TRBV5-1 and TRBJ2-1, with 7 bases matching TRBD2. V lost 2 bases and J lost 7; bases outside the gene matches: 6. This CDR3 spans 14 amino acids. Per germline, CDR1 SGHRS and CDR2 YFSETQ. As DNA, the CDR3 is TGCGCCAGCAGCTTTCGGACTAGTAAGAATGAGCAGTTCTTC. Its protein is CASSFRTSKNEQFF.

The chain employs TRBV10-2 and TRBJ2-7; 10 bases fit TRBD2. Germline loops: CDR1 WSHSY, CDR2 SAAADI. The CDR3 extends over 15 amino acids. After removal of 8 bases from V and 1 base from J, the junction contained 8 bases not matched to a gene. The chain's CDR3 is CASGSGGASSYEQYF. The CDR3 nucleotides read TGCGCCAGCGGGAGCGGGGGGGCCAGTTCCTACGAGCAGTACTTC.

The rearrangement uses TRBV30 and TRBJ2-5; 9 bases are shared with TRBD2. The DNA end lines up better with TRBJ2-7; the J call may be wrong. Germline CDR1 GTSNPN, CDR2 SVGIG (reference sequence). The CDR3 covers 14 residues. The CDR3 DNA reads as TGTGCCTGGAGTCCGGGACTAGCTCCCTACGAGCAGTACTTC. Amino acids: CAWSPGLAPYEQYF.

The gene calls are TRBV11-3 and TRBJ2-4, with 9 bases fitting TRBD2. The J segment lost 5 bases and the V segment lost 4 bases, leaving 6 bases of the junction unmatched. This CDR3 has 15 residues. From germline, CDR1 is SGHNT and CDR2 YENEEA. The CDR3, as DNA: TGTGCCAGCAGCTCGCGACTAGCGGTTCAAAACATTCAGTACTTC. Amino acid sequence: CASSSRLAVQNIQYF.

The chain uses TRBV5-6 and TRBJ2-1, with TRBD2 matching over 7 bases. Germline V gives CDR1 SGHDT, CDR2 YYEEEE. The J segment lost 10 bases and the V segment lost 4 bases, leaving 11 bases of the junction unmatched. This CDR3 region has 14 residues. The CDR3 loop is CASSPRLAEDEQFF. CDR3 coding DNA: TGTGCCAGCAGCCCCAGGCTAGCGGAAGACGAGCAGTTCTTC. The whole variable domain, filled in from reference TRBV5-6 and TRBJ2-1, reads DAGVTQSPTHLIKTRGQQVTLRCSPKSGHDTVSWYQQALGQGPQFIFQYYEEEERQRGNFPDRFSGHQFPNYSSELNVNALLLGDSALYLCASSPRLAEDEQFFGPGTRLTVL.

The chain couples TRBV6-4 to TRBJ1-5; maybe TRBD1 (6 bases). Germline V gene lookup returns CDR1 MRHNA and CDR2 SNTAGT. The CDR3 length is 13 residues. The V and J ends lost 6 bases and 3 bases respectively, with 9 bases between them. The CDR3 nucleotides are TGTGCCAGCAGCCAGGGGCCCAATCAGCCCCAGCATTTT. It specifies CASSQGPNQPQHF.

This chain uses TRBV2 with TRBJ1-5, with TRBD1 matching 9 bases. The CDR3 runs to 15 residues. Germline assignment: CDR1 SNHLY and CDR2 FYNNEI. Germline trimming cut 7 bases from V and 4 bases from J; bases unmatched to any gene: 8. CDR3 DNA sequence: TGTGCCAGCACACAGACAGGGGGGCTAAATCAGCCCCAGCATTTT. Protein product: CASTQTGGLNQPQHF. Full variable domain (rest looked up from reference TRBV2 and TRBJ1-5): EPEVTQTPSHQVTQMGQEVILRCVPISNHLYFYWYRQILGQKVEFLVSFYNNEISEKSEIFDDQFSVERPDGSNFTLKIRSTKLEDSAMYFCASTQTGGLNQPQHFGDGTRLSIL.

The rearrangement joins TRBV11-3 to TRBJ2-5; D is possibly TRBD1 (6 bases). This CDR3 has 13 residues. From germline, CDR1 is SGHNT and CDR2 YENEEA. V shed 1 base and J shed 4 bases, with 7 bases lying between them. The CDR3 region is CASSLGGRETQYF. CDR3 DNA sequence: TGTGCCAGCAGCTTAGGGGGGCGAGAGACCCAGTACTTC. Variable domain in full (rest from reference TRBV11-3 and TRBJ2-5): EAGVVQSPRYKIIEKKQPVAFWCNPISGHNTLYWYLQNLGQGPELLIRYENEEAVDDSQLPKDRFSAERLKGVDSTLKIQPAELGDSAVYLCASSLGGRETQYFGPGTRLLVL.

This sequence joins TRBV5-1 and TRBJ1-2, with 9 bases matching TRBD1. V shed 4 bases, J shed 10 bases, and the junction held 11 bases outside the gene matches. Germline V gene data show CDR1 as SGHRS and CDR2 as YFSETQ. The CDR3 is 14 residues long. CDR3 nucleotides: TGCGCCAGCAGCCCGCAACAGGGGGCGGATGTCTACACCTTC. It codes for CASSPQQGADVYTF.

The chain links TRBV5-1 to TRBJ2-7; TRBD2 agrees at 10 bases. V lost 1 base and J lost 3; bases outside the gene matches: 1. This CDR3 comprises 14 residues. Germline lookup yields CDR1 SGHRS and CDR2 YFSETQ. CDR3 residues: CASSLTSGVYEQYF. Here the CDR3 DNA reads TGCGCCAGCAGCTTGACTAGCGGGGTCTACGAGCAGTACTTC.